The clone carrying this T cell receptor beta chain was recorded at least ten times. The antigen is not known. Uncontrolled infection, other autoimmune disease, pregnancy or lactation led to exclusion. TCR beta CDR3 regions were amplified from RNA. First-round RT-PCR targeting the TCR CDR3 was performed with the HTBI primer set. One entry per CDR3 protein, called by TCRdb with MiXCR from the multiplex PCR reads. This table holds about 660,000 distinct CDR3 sequences, just under 45% found once. The V and J ends lost 7 bases and 3 bases, in that order; junction bases with no gene match: 8. The germline gives CDR1 MGHDK, CDR2 SYGVNS. CDR3 length: 15 residues. This sample stems from a study of T cells in Graves' hyperthyroidism and ophthalmopathy. Study-wide results and caveats: In the blood, most expanded thyroid clonotypes above 0.001 appeared as well. Ophthalmopathy, which appeared later, was predicted by the model a median around 6 months before onset.

This receptor was obtained from an adult man with Graves' disease, either hyperthyroidism or ophthalmopathy (not recorded which). The gene calls are TRBV25-1 and TRBJ1-4, with TRBD1 identical over 7 bases. The sample taken for sequencing was peripheral blood or thyroid tissue (not recorded which). In DNA, the CDR3 is TGTGCCAGCATCCCGCCGGGACAGCCTAATGAAAAACTGTTTTTT. Its translation: CASIPPGQPNEKLFF.